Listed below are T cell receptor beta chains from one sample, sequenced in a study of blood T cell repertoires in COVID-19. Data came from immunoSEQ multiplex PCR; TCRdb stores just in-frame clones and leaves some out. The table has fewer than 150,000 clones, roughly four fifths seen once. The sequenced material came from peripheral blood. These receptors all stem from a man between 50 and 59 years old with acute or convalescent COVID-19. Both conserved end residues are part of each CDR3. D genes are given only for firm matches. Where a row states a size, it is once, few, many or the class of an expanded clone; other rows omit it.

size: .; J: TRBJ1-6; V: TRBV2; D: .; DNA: TGTGCCAGCGAGCCAGGTTCAGGTTCACCCCTCCACTTT; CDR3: CASEPGSGSPLHF
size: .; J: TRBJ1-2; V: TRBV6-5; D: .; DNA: TGTGCCAGCATTCCGACAGGAACCTATGGCTACACCTTC; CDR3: CASIPTGTYGYTF
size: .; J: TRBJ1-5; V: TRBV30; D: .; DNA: TGTGCCTGGAGTGTCGCTCGGGGGGATCAGCCCCAGCATTTT; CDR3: CAWSVARGDQPQHF
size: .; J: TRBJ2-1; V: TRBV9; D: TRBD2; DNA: TGTGCCAGCAGCGTAGATCTAGCGGGAGGACCCGAGCAGTTCTTC; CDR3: CASSVDLAGGPEQFF
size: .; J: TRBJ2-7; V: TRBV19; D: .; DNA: TGTGCCAGTAGTTTCAGGGTCGGGCTTTACGAGCAGTACTTC; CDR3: CASSFRVGLYEQYF
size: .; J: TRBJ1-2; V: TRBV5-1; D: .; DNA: TGCGCCAGCAGCCCCGGAGGTGGGTCCGATGGCTACACCTTC; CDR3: CASSPGGGSDGYTF
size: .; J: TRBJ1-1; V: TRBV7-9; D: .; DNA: TGTGCCAGCAGCCGGCAGGACATCCCGAACACTGAAGCTTTCTTT; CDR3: CASSRQDIPNTEAFF
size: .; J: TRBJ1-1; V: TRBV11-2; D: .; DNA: TGTGCCAGCAGCTTCTTTCAGATGAACACTGAAGCTTTCTTT; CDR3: CASSFFQMNTEAFF
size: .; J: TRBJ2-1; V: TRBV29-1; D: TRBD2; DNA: TGCAGCGCAATGAGGTGGGGACTAGCGGCCCGAGGGAATGAGCAGTTCTTC; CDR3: CSAMRWGLAARGNEQFF
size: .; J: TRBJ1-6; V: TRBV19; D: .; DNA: TGTGCCAGTAGTGCAGGGGCGGCCAATTCACCCCTCCACTTT; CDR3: CASSAGAANSPLHF
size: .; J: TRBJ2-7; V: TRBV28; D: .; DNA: TGTGCCAGCAGTCCGGCAGGGGTCGAAAGTACAGAGCAGTACTTC; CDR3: CASSPAGVESTEQYF
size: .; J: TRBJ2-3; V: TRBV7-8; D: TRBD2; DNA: TGTGCCAGCAGACATGGGACTAGCGGGAGTGTAGATACGCAGTATTTT; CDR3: CASRHGTSGSVDTQYF
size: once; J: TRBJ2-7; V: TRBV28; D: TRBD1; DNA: TGTGCCAGCAGTGCAGGGGGCACCTACGAGCAGTACTTC; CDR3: CASSAGGTYEQYF
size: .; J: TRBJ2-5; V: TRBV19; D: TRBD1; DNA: TGTGCCAGTAGTATACCTCCCGGGACAGGGGGATACCAAGAGACCCAGTACTTC; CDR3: CASSIPPGTGGYQETQYF
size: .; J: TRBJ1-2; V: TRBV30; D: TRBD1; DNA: TGTGCCTGGAGTGTACTTGGGGCAGGGGGAGGCTACACCTTC; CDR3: CAWSVLGAGGGYTF
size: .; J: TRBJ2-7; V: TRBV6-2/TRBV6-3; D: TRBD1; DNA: TGTGCCAGCAGTTACGAAGTCCCGGGACAGAGTTACGAGCAGTACTTC; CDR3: CASSYEVPGQSYEQYF
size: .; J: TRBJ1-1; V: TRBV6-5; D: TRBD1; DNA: TGTGCCAGTAACAGGGGGCGAGGTGAAGCTTTCTTT; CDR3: CASNRGRGEAFF
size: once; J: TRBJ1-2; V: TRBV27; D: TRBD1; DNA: TGTGCCAGCGGACTCACAGGGGGTAGATATGGCTACACCTTC; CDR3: CASGLTGGRYGYTF
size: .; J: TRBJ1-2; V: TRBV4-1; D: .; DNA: TGCGCCAGCAGCCAAGATCGTTCGAGAAACTATGGCTACACCTTC; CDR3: CASSQDRSRNYGYTF
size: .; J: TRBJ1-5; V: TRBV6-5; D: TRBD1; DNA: TGTGCCAGCAAAGGACGGGACAGAAGCAATCAGCCCCAGCATTTT; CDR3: CASKGRDRSNQPQHF
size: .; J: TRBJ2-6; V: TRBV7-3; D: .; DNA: TGTGCCAGCAGCTTACACCACAGGACGGGGGCCAACGTCCTGACTTTC; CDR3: CASSLHHRTGANVLTF
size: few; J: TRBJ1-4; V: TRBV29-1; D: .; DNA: TGCAGCGTCCTGCCAGGTTCTGCCGATGAAAAACTGTTTTTT; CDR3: CSVLPGSADEKLFF
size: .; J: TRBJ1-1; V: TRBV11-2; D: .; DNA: TGTGCCAGCTCTCCCGTCAGTAACCTAGCTTTCTTT; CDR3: CASSPVSNLAFF
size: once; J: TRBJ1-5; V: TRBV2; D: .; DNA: TGTGCCAGCAGTGTGTATAGCAATCAGCCCCAGCATTTT; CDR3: CASSVYSNQPQHF
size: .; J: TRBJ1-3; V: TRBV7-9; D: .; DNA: TGTGCCAGCAGCTTACTTGGGAGAACCTCTGGAAACACCATATATTTT; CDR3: CASSLLGRTSGNTIYF
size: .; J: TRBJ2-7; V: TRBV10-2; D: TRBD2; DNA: TGCGCCAGCAGTAGGGGACTAGCGGGACACGAGCAGTACTTC; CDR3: CASSRGLAGHEQYF
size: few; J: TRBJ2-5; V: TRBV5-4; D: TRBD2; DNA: TGTGCCAGCAGGTCGCGGACTAGCGGAAACCAAGAGACCCAGTACTTC; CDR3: CASRSRTSGNQETQYF
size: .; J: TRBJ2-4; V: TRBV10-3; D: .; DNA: TGTGCCATCAGTGAGAGCAGGGCCCACGTAAACATTCAGTACTTC; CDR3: CAISESRAHVNIQYF
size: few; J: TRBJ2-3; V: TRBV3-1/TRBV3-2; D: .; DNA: TGTGCCAGCAGCCAAGGCGGAACAGATACGCAGTATTTT; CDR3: CASSQGGTDTQYF